This T cell receptor beta chain appears in the sequencing data of a study of shared clonotypes between healthy human individuals. Looking at the study overall: There were three CD4 naive, three CD4 memory, two CD8 naive and one CD8 memory plates per donor. Findings and caveats of the study: A few donors held approximately 5% of naive CD4 clonotypes in common. On the whole, naive subsets had larger estimated richness than memory subsets had. Non-shared clonotypes had lower generation probabilities than clonotypes shared by all four sorted-subset donors.

Terminally differentiated effector memory CD45RA+ cells were excluded by CCR7 positive selection of CD45RO-negative cells. Sequencing used immunoSEQ multiplex PCR; TCRdb keeps in-frame clones, though not all of them. Among about 1.9 million clones listed, approximately 92% were seen once. This CDR3 spans 16 amino acids. Germline V gene sequence: CDR1 SEHNR, CDR2 FQNEAQ (reference sequence). Trimming shortened V by 1 base and J by 0 bases, and 10 bases separated the two germline ends. As for this clone: Its antigen is as yet unknown.

The gene calls are TRBV7-9 and TRBJ2-1, with D perhaps matching TRBD2 (5 bases). The sample comprised naive CD8+ T cells from PBMCs. The source is a man between 18 and 35 years old in good health. Some clones in this sample may be carry-over from other donors' samples. This chain's CDR3 is CASSLGGSSSYNEQFF. In DNA form, the CDR3 reads TGTGCCAGCAGCTTAGGAGGGAGTTCCTCCTACAATGAGCAGTTCTTC.